A selection of T cell receptor beta chains follows, all from one sample in a study of shared clonotypes between healthy human individuals. Libraries were prepared by immunoSEQ multiplex PCR; TCRdb keeps only in-frame clonotypes and omits some of them. The sample lists roughly 490,000 clones; 60% to 85% were seen once. Material for sequencing was PBMCs. All receptors derive from a woman aged 40 to 55 in good health. Some clones in this sample may be carry-over from other donors' samples. CDR3s include the opening cysteine and the closing phenylalanine or tryptophan. The D gene is left open where the match is weak. Size is omitted from some rows. Given values are once, few, many or a class for expanded clones.

D	size	V	J	CDR3
.	few	TRBV5-1	TRBJ2-2	CASSFVGQNTGELFF
.	.	TRBV6-5	TRBJ1-3	CASSRGTASGNTIYF
.	.	TRBV6-6	TRBJ1-1	CASREGSEAFF
TRBD1	.	TRBV4-1	TRBJ2-7	CASSQPQGNYYEQYF
TRBD1	many	TRBV6-5	TRBJ1-5	CACRGQGQGQPQHF
.	.	TRBV13	TRBJ1-4	CASSLARGSEKLFF
TRBD1	.	TRBV29-1	TRBJ1-1	CSVEVGSTGTEAFF
TRBD2	.	TRBV7-9	TRBJ2-7	CASSFTSDPYEQYF
.	once	TRBV9	TRBJ1-1	CASSLLVGTEAFF
.	.	TRBV30	.	CAWSAQPRGGELFF
TRBD1	.	TRBV5-4	TRBJ1-4	CASSLTPDRATNEKLFF
TRBD1	.	TRBV30	TRBJ2-5	CASQQGAQETQYF
TRBD1	once	TRBV5-1	TRBJ2-7	CASSLAPGTGSYEQYF
TRBD2	.	TRBV5-1	TRBJ2-7	CASSFRREGLNEQYF
.	.	TRBV18	TRBJ1-2	CASSSNQGTNYGYTF
.	few	TRBV10-3	.	CAISDWALPLEQYF
.	.	TRBV6-1	TRBJ2-3	CASSEFRGSSTDTQYF
.	once	TRBV27	TRBJ2-3	CASSLSAYSTDTQYF
.	.	TRBV27	TRBJ2-7	CASSQGIDPYEQYF
TRBD2	.	TRBV4-1	TRBJ2-1	CASSQEGLAALPYNEQFF
TRBD1	.	TRBV5-6	TRBJ1-5	CASSSSTGASILSGPQHF
.	few	TRBV7-3	TRBJ2-1	CASSDSFGSYNEQFF
TRBD1	.	TRBV28	TRBJ1-3	CASSLGGQGWNTIYF
TRBD1	.	TRBV19	TRBJ1-5	CASSITGQGMWQPQHF
.	.	TRBV25-1	TRBJ2-5	CASSEWGDEETQYF
TRBD1	.	TRBV10-1	TRBJ2-7	CASSECRGDRRVYEQYF
.	.	TRBV4-1	TRBJ2-1	CASSQPGDNEQFF
TRBD2	.	TRBV5-4	TRBJ2-5	CASSTAGRQETQYF
TRBD2	few	TRBV5-1	TRBJ2-4	CASSFTSGADIQYF
TRBD2	.	TRBV29-1	TRBJ2-7	CSVGGGGPYEQYF
.	.	TRBV6-1	TRBJ1-5	CASRNRDSQPQHF
.	.	TRBV19	TRBJ2-3	CASSPQGTDTQYF
.	few	TRBV4-2	TRBJ1-2	CASSQDPRINYGYTF
.	.	TRBV18	TRBJ2-5	CASSPRTEETQYF
TRBD2	once	TRBV30	TRBJ2-3	CAWREGLANTDTQYF
.	.	TRBV9	TRBJ1-2	CASSLYNSDGYTF
.	.	TRBV10-3	TRBJ1-3	CAISESTCGVGGEGNF
.	many	TRBV29-1	TRBJ1-5	CSVGNGPNQPQHF
.	.	TRBV2	TRBJ2-2	CASSVGGLIGELFF
TRBD1	.	TRBV9	TRBJ1-3	CASSVGPGGASGNTIYF
.	.	TRBV6-6	TRBJ2-1	CASSRGGSNEQFF
TRBD2	.	TRBV13	TRBJ2-5	CASSLRLAGQETQYF
.	.	TRBV6-4	TRBJ2-1	CASSDPDRADNEQFF
TRBD2	many	TRBV9	TRBJ2-3	CASSSAGTRGTDTQYF
.	.	TRBV5-1	TRBJ2-7	CASSFLRAGSYEQYF
.	.	TRBV7-9	TRBJ1-4	CASSPESEKLFF
TRBD2	.	TRBV29-1	TRBJ2-2	CSVEDGSGRSTGELFF
TRBD1	.	TRBV29-1	TRBJ2-5	CSVDRGQETQYF
.	.	TRBV4-2	TRBJ2-5	CASSQDELAVETQYF
.	once	TRBV7-7	TRBJ2-5	CASSLCERRRETQYF
TRBD1	.	TRBV29-1	TRBJ2-7	CSVEVRDRVYEQYF
.	.	TRBV6-1	TRBJ1-1	CASPGRNTEAFF
.	.	TRBV9	TRBJ2-5	CASSVGGLRAGETQYF
.	.	TRBV5-1	TRBJ2-1	CATKPSTVGNNEQFF